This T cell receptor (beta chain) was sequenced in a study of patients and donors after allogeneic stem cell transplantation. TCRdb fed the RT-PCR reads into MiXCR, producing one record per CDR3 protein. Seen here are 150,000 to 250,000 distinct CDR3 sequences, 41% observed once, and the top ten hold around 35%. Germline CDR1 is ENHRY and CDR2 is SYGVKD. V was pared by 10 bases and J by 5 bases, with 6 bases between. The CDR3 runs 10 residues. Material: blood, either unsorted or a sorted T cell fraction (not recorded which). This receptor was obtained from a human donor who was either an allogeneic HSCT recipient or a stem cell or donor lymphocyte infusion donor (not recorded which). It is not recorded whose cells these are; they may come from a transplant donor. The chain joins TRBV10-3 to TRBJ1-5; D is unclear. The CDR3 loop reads CATHYQPQHF. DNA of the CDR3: TGTGCCACCCACTATCAGCCCCAGCATTTT.